The next 25 T cell receptor beta chains were all read from a single sample in a study of blood T cell repertoires in COVID-19. TCRdb's table, derived via immunoSEQ multiplex PCR, lists solely in-frame clones and lacks some. The sample has about 280,000 clones, around 87% seen once. Sequencing input: peripheral blood. The receptors stem from a woman in her fifties or sixties who had recovered from COVID-19.

The sample holds a few counts of this clone. The gene calls are TRBV7-2 and TRBJ2-2; TRBD2 aligns across 11 bases. Germline V gene data show CDR1 as SGHTA and CDR2 as FQGNSA. There are 16 residues in the CDR3. Trimming at V came to 4 bases and at J to 7 bases, leaving 8 bases not matched to a gene. CDR3 residues: CASSWISGRASGELFF. The CDR3 DNA reads as TGTGCCAGCAGCTGGATTAGCGGGAGGGCCAGCGGGGAGCTGTTTTTT.

The chain uses TRBV6-5 and TRBJ2-1; 8 nucleotides agree with TRBD2. CDR3 length: 15 residues. The germline CDR1 and CDR2 sequences are MNHEY and SVGAGI. The V and J ends lost 6 bases and 7 bases, in that order; junction bases with no gene match: 11. CDR3 protein: CASRHLAGQGNEQFF. CDR3 nucleotide sequence: TGTGCCAGCAGACACCTAGCGGGCCAGGGAAATGAGCAGTTCTTC.

V usage is TRBV7-2 and J usage is TRBJ1-6; TRBD1 aligns across 7 bases. The trim removed 2 bases at V and 8 bases at J, leaving 0 bases unmatched. Germline V gives CDR1 SGHTA, CDR2 FQGNSA. The CDR3 contains 13 residues. The CDR3 DNA sequence: TGTGCCAGCAGCTTAAGGGGGCATTCACCCCTCCACTTT. Its translation: CASSLRGHSPLHF.

V and J are TRBV27 and TRBJ2-7; 13 positions agree with TRBD2. Trimming took 6 bases from V and 4 from J; bases not matched to a gene: 3. CDR1 is MNHEY, CDR2 SMNVEV, per germline (reference sequence). The CDR3 totals 14 residues. This CDR3 is CASSRLAGGYEQYF. The DNA for the CDR3 is TGTGCCAGCAGCCGACTAGCGGGAGGATACGAGCAGTACTTC.

This clone was observed a few times. This chain connects TRBV7-6 to TRBJ1-1, with 8 bases matching TRBD1. With V trimmed by 5 bases and J by 5 bases, 10 bases remained unmatched. CDR1 is SGHVS and CDR2 is FNYEAQ in the germline V gene. The CDR3 has 15 residues. CDR3 nucleotides: TGTGCCAGCAGCCCCCGGGCAGGGGGCAGGACTGAAGCTTTCTTT. As protein: CASSPRAGGRTEAFF.

The rearrangement uses TRBV7-2 and TRBJ2-7; no reliable D call. Deletions cut 5 bases from V and 2 bases from J, with 13 bases between. The CDR3 is made up of 14 amino acids. Germline V gene lookup returns CDR1 SGHTA and CDR2 FQGNSA. CDR3 sequence (DNA): TGTGCCAGCAGCCACAAGACTGATACCTACGAGCAGTACTTC. Its translation is CASSHKTDTYEQYF.

The chain joins TRBV13 to TRBJ1-4; the match to TRBD1 covers 7 bases. Germline trimming cut 4 bases from V and 7 bases from J; bases unmatched to any gene: 6. This CDR3 comprises 14 residues. Germline V gene sequence: CDR1 PRHDT, CDR2 FYEKMQ (reference sequence). CDR3 bases: TGTGCCAGCAGCTCCGCCGACAGGGCTGAAAAACTGTTTTTT. The encoded protein is CASSSADRAEKLFF.

This clone appeared once. The chain links TRBV7-2 to TRBJ2-1; D ambiguous. The CDR3 is made up of 13 amino acids. Germline V gene data show CDR1 as SGHTA and CDR2 as FQGNSA. Trimming stripped 1 base from V and 7 bases from J, with 8 bases between. CDR3 nucleotide sequence: TGTGCCAGCAGCTTAGTGAGGATTAATGAGCAGTTCTTC. This translates into CASSLVRINEQFF.

This chain links TRBV5-1 with TRBJ1-1; D possibly corresponds to TRBD1 (5 bases). Trimming took off 4 bases at V and 5 bases at J, with 15 bases between the two ends. Looked up from germline, CDR1 is SGHRS and CDR2 is YFSETQ. This CDR3 is built from 14 residues. CDR3 nucleotides: TGCGCCAGCAGCAAGGGACTTCCCAAAACTGAAGCTTTCTTT. This encodes CASSKGLPKTEAFF.

J is TRBJ1-5 and V is TRBV4-2, with a weak D call TRBD1 (5 bases). The CDR3 covers 17 residues. In germline, CDR1 is LGHNA, CDR2 YNFKEQ. Between the trimmed V and J ends, which lost 4 bases and 4 bases, there was a span of 20 bases. The CDR3 region is CASSRLGGGGGNQPQHF. The CDR3 region has the DNA TGTGCCAGCAGCCGACTCGGGGGGGGAGGAGGAAATCAGCCCCAGCATTTT.

The chain couples TRBV9 to TRBJ1-2; D perhaps matches TRBD1 (5 bases). Germline V gene lookup returns CDR1 SGDLS and CDR2 YYNGEE. The CDR3 loop spans 15 amino acids. Trimming took 0 bases from V and 6 from J, leaving 15 bases between them. This CDR3 reads CASSVASGGGDGYTF. For the CDR3, the DNA is TGTGCCAGCAGCGTAGCTTCTGGGGGAGGCGATGGCTACACCTTC.

This clone was seen just once. The chain uses TRBV6-5 and TRBJ2-1, with D possibly matching TRBD1 (6 bases). Trimming cost V 7 bases and J 4 bases, with 11 bases left between them. Germline V gene lookup returns CDR1 MNHEY and CDR2 SVGAGI. The CDR3 is 13 residues long. The CDR3 region is CASTADSYNEQFF. CDR3 sequence (DNA): TGTGCCAGCACCGCGGACAGTTACAATGAGCAGTTCTTC.

Notes on this clone: Other DNA sequences within the sample encode an identical CDR3. The rearrangement uses TRBV19 and TRBJ2-2, with D maybe TRBD2 (5 bases). There are 13 residues in the CDR3. Trimming cost V 3 bases and J 4 bases, with 6 bases left between them. Germline assignment: CDR1 LNHDA and CDR2 SQIVND (reference sequence). The CDR3 sequence is CASSIRGTGELFF. CDR3 bases: TGTGCCAGTAGTATTCGGGGCACCGGGGAGCTGTTTTTT.

The chain employs TRBV20-1 and TRBJ1-4; the match to TRBD1 covers 7 bases. This CDR3 has 15 amino acids. J lost 4 bases, V lost 3 bases, and 8 bases had no gene match. Germline CDR1 reads DFQATT; CDR2 reads SNEGSKA (reference sequence). CDR3 amino acids: CSASDRARFNEKLFF. CDR3 nucleotide sequence: TGCAGTGCTAGTGACAGGGCTCGCTTTAATGAAAAACTGTTTTTT.

V and J are TRBV6-5 and TRBJ1-1; D is ambiguous. V was shortened by 2 bases and J by 1 base, with 11 bases between the two germline ends. This CDR3 is 15 amino acids long. Germline V gene data show CDR1 as MNHEY and CDR2 as SVGAGI. CDR3 in DNA: TGTGCCAGCAGTTACGCCAGCGTGGGGAACACTGAAGCTTTCTTT. Translated: CASSYASVGNTEAFF.

The V gene is TRBV3-1 (or the pseudogene TRBV3-2), the J gene TRBJ1-2; the match to TRBD1 covers 8 bases. Germline-derived CDR1 and CDR2 are LGHDT and YNNKEL (reference sequence). This CDR3 spans 14 amino acids. Losses at the gene ends were 4 bases for V and 8 bases for J; bases not matched to a gene: 9. The CDR3, as DNA: TGTGCCAGCAGCCTACCGGACAGGGCCGGCGGCTACACCTTC. Encoded protein: CASSLPDRAGGYTF.

This sequence joins TRBV18 and TRBJ1-1; D gene unclear. The length of the CDR3 is 12 residues. The V end lost 2 bases, the J end lost 7 bases, and 8 bases lay between the germline ends. The germline CDR1 and CDR2 sequences are KGHSH and LQKENI. The CDR3 region is CASSPDKSEAFF. The CDR3 coding sequence is TGTGCCAGCTCACCAGACAAGAGTGAAGCTTTCTTT.

The chain is built from TRBV4-3 and TRBJ2-3, with 9 bases that match TRBD2. The germline V gene has CDR1 LGHNA and CDR2 YSLEER. The CDR3 runs to 17 residues. Losses at the gene ends were 0 bases for V and 6 bases for J; bases not matched to a gene: 10. The DNA for the CDR3 is TGCGCCAGCAGCCAAGATGTCGCGGGGGGGTGGGGTGATACGCAGTATTTT. Protein sequence: CASSQDVAGGWGDTQYF.

The chain employs TRBV7-8 and TRBJ2-4; 9 bases line up with TRBD1. V trimming: 5 bases; J trimming: 5 bases; junction bases outside the gene matches: 4. Germline CDR1 and CDR2: SGHVS and FQNEAQ. The length of the CDR3 is 14 residues. CDR3: CASSRWTGENIQYF. CDR3 bases: TGTGCCAGCAGCCGCTGGACAGGGGAAAACATTCAGTACTTC.

This clone was observed a handful of times. The CDR3 region has the DNA TGTGCCAGCAGCTTCTTCTGGGGGGGCTCCTATGAGCAGTTCTTC. Protein product: CASSFFWGGSYEQFF. This sequence joins TRBV6-2 or TRBV6-3 and TRBJ2-1; a weak D match, TRBD2 (7 bases). This CDR3 has 15 amino acids. CDR1 is MNHEY, CDR2 SVGEGT, per germline. Trimming pared 6 bases from V and 8 bases from J, leaving 20 bases between.

The CDR3 DNA sequence: TGTGCCAGCAGCTTAGTGGGGGGGGATGTCGTGAACTATGGCTACACCTTC. This translates into CASSLVGGDVVNYGYTF. The chain links TRBV7-2 to TRBJ1-2; D is possibly TRBD1 (5 bases). The CDR3 sequence is 17 residues long. CDR1 is SGHTA, CDR2 FQGNSA, per germline. V lost 1 base, J lost 2 bases, and 17 bases lay in between.

The J gene is TRBJ2-5, the V gene TRBV19, with 10 bases lining up with TRBD1. Germline V gives CDR1 LNHDA, CDR2 SQIVND (reference sequence). J gave up 7 bases and V 2 bases, and 13 bases lay outside the gene matches. CDR3 length equals 17 residues. For the CDR3, the DNA is TGTGCCAGTAGTATACTACCGCGACAGGGGGCGGAGCGGACCCAGTACTTC. Protein product: CASSILPRQGAERTQYF. The full variable domain, in which reference TRBV19 and TRBJ2-5 provide the parts outside the CDR3, is DGGITQSPKYLFRKEGQNVTLSCEQNLNHDAMYWYRQDPGQGLRLIYYSQIVNDFQKGDIAEGYSVSREKKESFPLTVTSAQKNPTAFYLCASSILPRQGAERTQYFGPGTRLLVL.

A word on this clone: A much larger clone is a single base away; this may be a read error. The J gene is TRBJ1-1, the V gene TRBV9; 8 positions agree with TRBD1. V dropped 4 bases and J dropped 1; count of bases not matched to a gene: 3. The CDR3 totals 14 residues. Germline-derived CDR1 and CDR2 are SGDLS and YYNGEE. The CDR3 DNA is TGTGCCAGCAGCTTGGGGACAGGGAACACTGAAGCTTTCTTT. The encoded protein is CASSLGTGNTEAFF.

The chain has TRBV9 and TRBJ2-1, with TRBD2 matching 12 bases. CDR3 length equals 18 residues. After removal of 4 bases from V and 8 bases from J, the junction contained 16 bases not matched to a gene. Germline assignment: CDR1 SGDLS and CDR2 YYNGEE. In DNA form, the CDR3 reads TGTGCCAGCAGCCTCGGGACTAGCGGGCAGTCGTTCATAGATGAGCAGTTCTTC. Its translation: CASSLGTSGQSFIDEQFF.

The chain couples TRBV7-2 to TRBJ1-4; 8 bases align to TRBD1. The CDR3 is made up of 17 amino acids. Trimming removed 5 bases from V and 10 bases from J; junction bases left unmatched: 18. Germline values: CDR1 SGHTA, CDR2 FQGNSA. The CDR3 sequence is CASSLRLRDRSGGKLFF. CDR3 nucleotides: TGTGCCAGCAGCCTCCGCCTCCGGGACAGGTCTGGGGGAAAACTGTTTTTT.